Below are 6 T cell receptor beta chains sequenced from a single sample in a study of control samples from healthy donors and cancer patients. Clones were sequenced by immunoSEQ multiplex PCR, and TCRdb holds only the in-frame ones, with some missing. The sample holds approximately 90,000 clones, 84% seen once. The sequenced sample consisted of PBMCs. All receptors come from a man between 70 and 80 years old with lung cancer.

This clone was seen a handful of times. This rearrangement joins TRBV5-1 to TRBJ1-2; 7 bases line up with TRBD1. CDR3 length: 15 amino acids. Losses at the gene ends were 0 bases for V and 8 bases for J; bases not matched to a gene: 10. Germline V gene data show CDR1 as SGHRS and CDR2 as YFSETQ. The CDR3 DNA reads TGCGCCAGCAGCTTGGGGTACAGGGGTTCTGAGGGCTACACCTTC. The encoded protein is CASSLGYRGSEGYTF. The entire variable domain, with the rest obtained from reference TRBV5-1 and TRBJ1-2, is as follows: KAGVTQTPRYLIKTRGQQVTLSCSPISGHRSVSWYQQTPGQGLQFLFEYFSETQRNKGNFPGRFSGRQFSNSRSEMNVSTLELGDSALYLCASSLGYRGSEGYTFGSGTRLTVV.

This sequence joins TRBV5-1 and TRBJ2-5; D remains unclear. CDR1 and CDR2 from the germline V gene are SGHRS and YFSETQ. The CDR3 length is 11 residues. The ends were cut back, 6 bases at V and 3 bases at J, with 6 bases in the middle. This chain's CDR3 is CASKMEETQYF. Written as DNA, the CDR3 is TGCGCCAGCAAAATGGAAGAGACCCAGTACTTC.

This sequence joins TRBV14 and TRBJ2-7; 8 positions agree with TRBD2. This CDR3 has 15 residues. The V gene end was trimmed by 4 bases and the J gene end by 4 bases; junction bases not matched to a gene: 9. Germline CDR1 reads SGHDN; CDR2 reads FVKESK. The CDR3 DNA sequence: TGTGCCAGCAGCCTCGTCTCCGGGGGGGGTTACGAGCAGTACTTC. Translated, it gives CASSLVSGGGYEQYF.

This clone was seen a single time. The rearrangement links TRBV18 to TRBJ1-1; D is perhaps TRBD1 (5 bases). The CDR3 contains 13 residues. V was trimmed by 0 bases and J by 5 bases, leaving 7 bases between them. From germline, CDR1 is KGHSH and CDR2 LQKENI. The CDR3 loop is CASSPPGGTEAFF. The CDR3 DNA follows: TGTGCCAGCTCACCACCCGGGGGGACTGAAGCTTTCTTT. Using reference TRBV18 and TRBJ1-1 for the parts outside the CDR3, the full variable domain is NAGVMQNPRHLVRRRGQEARLRCSPMKGHSHVYWYRQLPEEGLKFMVYLQKENIIDESGMPKERFSAEFPKEGPSILRIQQVVRGDSAAYFCASSPPGGTEAFFGQGTRLTVV.

V usage is TRBV6-2 or TRBV6-3 and J usage is TRBJ2-1; 13 bases align to TRBD2. The CDR3 covers 18 residues. V dropped 2 bases and J dropped 4; count of bases not matched to a gene: 8. From germline, CDR1 is MNHEY and CDR2 SVGEGT. This chain's CDR3 is CASSYTHGTSGVYNEQFF. The CDR3 bases are TGTGCCAGCAGTTACACCCACGGGACTAGCGGGGTGTACAATGAGCAGTTCTTC.

This clone appeared a single time. The gene calls are TRBV6-6 and TRBJ1-1; 8 bases map to TRBD1. With 2 bases clipped from V and 7 bases from J, the junction kept 3 bases outside the gene matches. Per the germline V gene, CDR1 is MNHNY and CDR2 is SVGAGI (reference sequence). CDR3 length: 13 residues. The CDR3 here is CASSYGTGDEAFF. CDR3 DNA: TGTGCCAGCAGTTACGGGACAGGCGATGAAGCTTTCTTT.